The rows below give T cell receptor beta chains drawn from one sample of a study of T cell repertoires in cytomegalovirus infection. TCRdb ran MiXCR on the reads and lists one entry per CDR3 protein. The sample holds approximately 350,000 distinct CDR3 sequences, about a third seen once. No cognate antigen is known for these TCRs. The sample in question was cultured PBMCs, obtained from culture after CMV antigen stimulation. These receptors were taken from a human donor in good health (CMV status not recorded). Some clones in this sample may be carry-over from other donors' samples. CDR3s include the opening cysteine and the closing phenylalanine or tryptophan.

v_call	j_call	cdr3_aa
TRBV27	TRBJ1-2	CASSLTGTGVYGYTF
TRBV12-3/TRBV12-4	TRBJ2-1	CASSLKTPGVNEQFF
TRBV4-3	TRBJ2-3	CASSQDLAETSTDTQYF
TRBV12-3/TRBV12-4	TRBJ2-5	CASTGLRQETQYF
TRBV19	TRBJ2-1	CASTSTGGEQFF
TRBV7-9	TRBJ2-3	CASSPPTKTTDTQYF
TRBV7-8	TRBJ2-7	CASSRLWRQTYEQYF
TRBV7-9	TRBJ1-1	CASSPDRGFTEAFF
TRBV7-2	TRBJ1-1	CASTLIRGSGAFF
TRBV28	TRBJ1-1	CASSPTPAGAFF
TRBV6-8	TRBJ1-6	CASSRRQGPSSYNSPLHF
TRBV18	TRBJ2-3	CASSPRTGTTDTQYF
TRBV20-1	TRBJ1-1	CSAHLQGAHTEAFF
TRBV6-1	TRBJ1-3	CAAPDRLGNTIYF
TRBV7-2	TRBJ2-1	CASSLNAGGNEQFF
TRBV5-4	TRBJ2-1	CASSQTSGRDNEQFF
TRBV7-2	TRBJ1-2	CASKSGGGASNYGYTF
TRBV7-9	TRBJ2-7	CASSLARGLPEQYF
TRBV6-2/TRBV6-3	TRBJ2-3	CASSYMYREDTQYF
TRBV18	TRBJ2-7	CATSTSGGTYEQYF
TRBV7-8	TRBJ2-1	CASSISWTGIDEQFF
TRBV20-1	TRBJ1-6	CSARDSVSSYNSPLHF
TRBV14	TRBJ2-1	CASSQEKSSGSNEQFF
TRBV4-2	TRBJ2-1	CASSQEFTSGLNRHSYNEQFF
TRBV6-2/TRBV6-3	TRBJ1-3	CASSYSVGTAVGGSGNTIYF
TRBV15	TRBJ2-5	CATSRDNGGFETQYF